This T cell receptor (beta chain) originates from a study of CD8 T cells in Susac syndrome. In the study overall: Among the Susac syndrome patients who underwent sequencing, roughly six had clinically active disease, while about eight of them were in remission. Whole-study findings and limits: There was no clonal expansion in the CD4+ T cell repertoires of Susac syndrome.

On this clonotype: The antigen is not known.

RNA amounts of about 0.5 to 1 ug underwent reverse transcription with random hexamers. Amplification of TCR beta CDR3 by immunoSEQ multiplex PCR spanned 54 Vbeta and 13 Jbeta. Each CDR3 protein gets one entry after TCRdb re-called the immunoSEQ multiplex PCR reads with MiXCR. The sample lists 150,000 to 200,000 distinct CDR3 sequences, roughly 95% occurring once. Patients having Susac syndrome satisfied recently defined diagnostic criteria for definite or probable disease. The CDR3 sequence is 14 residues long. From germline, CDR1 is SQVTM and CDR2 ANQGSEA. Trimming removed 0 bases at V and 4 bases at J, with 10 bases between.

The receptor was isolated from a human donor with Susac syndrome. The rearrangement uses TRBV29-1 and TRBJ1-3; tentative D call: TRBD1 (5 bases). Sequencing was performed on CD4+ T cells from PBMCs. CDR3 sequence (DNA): TGCAGCGTTGAAGATCCCCGGGGCGGAAACACCATATATTTT. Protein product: CSVEDPRGGNTIYF.